This T cell receptor beta chain was sequenced for a study of high-grade serous ovarian cancer treatment subgroups. V lost 0 bases and J lost 6, with 6 bases in between. The germline V gene encodes CDR1 MNHEY and CDR2 SVGAGI. The CDR3 is made up of 13 amino acids. TCRdb's table, derived via immunoSEQ multiplex PCR, lists solely in-frame clones and lacks some. In the table there are some 28,000 clones, around 80% of which are singletons. Tumor samples were obtained before definitive surgery or chemotherapy. The sequencing input was tumor tissue. The chain couples TRBV6-5 to TRBJ1-5, with D possibly TRBD1 on 5 matching bases. This clonotype originated in a human donor with high-grade serous ovarian cancer. The CDR3 sequence: CASSYSRGQPQHF. The CDR3 coding sequence is TGTGCCAGCAGTTACTCGAGGGGTCAGCCCCAGCATTTT.